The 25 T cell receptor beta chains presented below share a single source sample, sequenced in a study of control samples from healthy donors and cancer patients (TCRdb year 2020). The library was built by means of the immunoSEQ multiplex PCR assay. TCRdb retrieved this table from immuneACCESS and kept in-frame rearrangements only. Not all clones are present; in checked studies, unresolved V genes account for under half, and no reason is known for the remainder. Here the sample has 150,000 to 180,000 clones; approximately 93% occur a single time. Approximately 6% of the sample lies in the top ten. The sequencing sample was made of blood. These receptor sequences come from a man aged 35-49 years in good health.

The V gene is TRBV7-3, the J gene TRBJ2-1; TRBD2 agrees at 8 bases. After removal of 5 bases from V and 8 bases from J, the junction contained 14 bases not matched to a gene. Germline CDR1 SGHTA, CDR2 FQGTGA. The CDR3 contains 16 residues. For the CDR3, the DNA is TGTGCCAGCAGCGATTCTTTGACTAGCGTGAGAGATGAGCAGTTCTTC. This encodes CASSDSLTSVRDEQFF.

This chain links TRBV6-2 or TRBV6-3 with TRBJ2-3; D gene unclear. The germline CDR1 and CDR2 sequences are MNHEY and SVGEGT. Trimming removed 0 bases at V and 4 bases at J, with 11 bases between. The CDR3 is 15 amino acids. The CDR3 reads CASSYSLGKADTQYF. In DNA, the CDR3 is TGTGCCAGCAGTTACTCATTGGGGAAGGCAGATACGCAGTATTTT.

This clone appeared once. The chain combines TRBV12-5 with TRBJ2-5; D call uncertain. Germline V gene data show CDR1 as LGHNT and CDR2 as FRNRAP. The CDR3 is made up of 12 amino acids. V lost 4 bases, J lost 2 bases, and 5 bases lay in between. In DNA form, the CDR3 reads TGTGCTAGTGGTTCCCTACAAGAGACCCAGTACTTC. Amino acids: CASGSLQETQYF.

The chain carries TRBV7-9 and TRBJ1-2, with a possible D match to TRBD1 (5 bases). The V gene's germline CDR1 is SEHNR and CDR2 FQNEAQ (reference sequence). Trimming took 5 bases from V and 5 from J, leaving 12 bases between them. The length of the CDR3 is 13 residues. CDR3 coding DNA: TGTGCCAGCAGCGGCACCAGGGCATATGGCTACACCTTC. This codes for CASSGTRAYGYTF.

The CDR3 region is CASSSRLIGIKNIQYF. DNA of the CDR3: TGTGCCAGCAGCTCTCGACTCATAGGAATCAAAAACATTCAGTACTTC. The chain is built from TRBV7-9 and TRBJ2-4; D unclear. Trimming removed 4 bases from V and 3 bases from J, with 16 bases in between. Looked up from germline, CDR1 is SEHNR and CDR2 is FQNEAQ (reference sequence). The CDR3 loop spans 16 amino acids.

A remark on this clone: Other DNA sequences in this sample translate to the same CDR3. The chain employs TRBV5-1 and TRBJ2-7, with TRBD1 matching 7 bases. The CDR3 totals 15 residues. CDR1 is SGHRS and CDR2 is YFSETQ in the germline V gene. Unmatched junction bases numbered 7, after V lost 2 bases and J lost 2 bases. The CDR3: CASSLGGQGAYEQYF. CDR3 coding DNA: TGCGCCAGCAGCTTAGGGGGTCAGGGGGCCTACGAGCAGTACTTC.

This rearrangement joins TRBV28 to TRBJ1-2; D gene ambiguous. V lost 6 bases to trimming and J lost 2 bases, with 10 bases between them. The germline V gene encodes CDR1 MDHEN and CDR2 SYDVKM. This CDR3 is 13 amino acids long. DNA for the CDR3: TGTGCCAGCAGGGTAATAAGGAACTATGGCTACACCTTC. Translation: CASRVIRNYGYTF.

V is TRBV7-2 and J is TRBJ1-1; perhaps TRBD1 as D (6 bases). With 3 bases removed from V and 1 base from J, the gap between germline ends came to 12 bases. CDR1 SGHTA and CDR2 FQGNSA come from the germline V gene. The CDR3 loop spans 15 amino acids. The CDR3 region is CASSLIQGTNTEAFF. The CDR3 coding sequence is TGTGCCAGCAGCTTGATACAGGGCACGAACACTGAAGCTTTCTTT.

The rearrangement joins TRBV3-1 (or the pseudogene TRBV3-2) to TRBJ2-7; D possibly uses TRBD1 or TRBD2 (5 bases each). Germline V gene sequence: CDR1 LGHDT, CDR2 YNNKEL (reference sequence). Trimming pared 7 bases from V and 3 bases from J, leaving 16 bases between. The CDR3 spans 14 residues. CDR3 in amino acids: CASTARGSNYEQYF. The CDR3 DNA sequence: TGTGCCAGCACGGCGAGGGGATCGAACTACGAGCAGTACTTC.

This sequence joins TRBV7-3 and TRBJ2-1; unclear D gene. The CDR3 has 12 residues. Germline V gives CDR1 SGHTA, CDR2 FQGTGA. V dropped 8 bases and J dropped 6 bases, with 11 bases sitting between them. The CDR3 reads CASSSPSNEQFF. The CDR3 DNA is TGTGCCAGCTCCTCCCCGTCCAATGAGCAGTTCTTC.

DNA of the CDR3: TGTGCCAGTACCCGTACAGGGGGGATGAACACTGAAGCTTTCTTT. Protein: CASTRTGGMNTEAFF. The chain combines TRBV19 with TRBJ1-1; 8 bases match TRBD1. Germline V lookup: CDR1 LNHDA, CDR2 SQIVND (reference sequence). The CDR3 extends over 15 amino acids. The junction had 7 bases not matched to a gene; V was cut back by 7 bases and J by 0 bases. Drawing the rest from reference TRBV19 and TRBJ1-1, the complete variable domain is DGGITQSPKYLFRKEGQNVTLSCEQNLNHDAMYWYRQDPGQGLRLIYYSQIVNDFQKGDIAEGYSVSREKKESFPLTVTSAQKNPTAFYLCASTRTGGMNTEAFFGQGTRLTVV.

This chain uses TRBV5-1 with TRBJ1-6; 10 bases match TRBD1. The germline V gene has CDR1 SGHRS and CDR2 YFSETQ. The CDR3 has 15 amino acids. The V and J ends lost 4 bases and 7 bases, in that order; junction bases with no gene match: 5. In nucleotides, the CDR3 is TGCGCCAGCAGCCGGGACAGGGGCGGGAATTCACCCCTCCACTTT. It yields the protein CASSRDRGGNSPLHF.

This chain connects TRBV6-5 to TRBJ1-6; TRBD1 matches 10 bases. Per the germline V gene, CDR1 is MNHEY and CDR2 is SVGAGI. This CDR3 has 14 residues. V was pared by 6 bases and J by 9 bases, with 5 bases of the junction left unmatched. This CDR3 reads CASSLGQGVSPLHF. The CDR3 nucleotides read TGTGCCAGCAGCTTAGGACAGGGGGTTTCACCCCTCCACTTT.

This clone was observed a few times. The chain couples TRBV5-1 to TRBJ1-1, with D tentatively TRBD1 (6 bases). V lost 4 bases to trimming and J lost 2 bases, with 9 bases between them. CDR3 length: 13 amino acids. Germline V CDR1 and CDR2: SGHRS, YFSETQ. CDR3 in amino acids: CASSRQDNTEAFF. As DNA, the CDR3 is TGCGCCAGCAGCCGACAGGACAACACTGAAGCTTTCTTT.

Here the CDR3 reads CASSLLAGGAETQYF. CDR3 in DNA: TGTGCCAGCAGCTTACTAGCGGGGGGGGCAGAGACCCAGTACTTC. The chain links TRBV2 to TRBJ2-5; 13 bases map to TRBD2. The CDR3 spans 15 residues. Germline V gives CDR1 SNHLY, CDR2 FYNNEI. V shed 6 bases, J shed 4 bases, and the junction held 5 bases outside the gene matches.

DNA for the CDR3: TGTGCCAGCAGCCCTGGGGACAGGGGAATGCAGCCCCAGCATTTT. Encoded protein: CASSPGDRGMQPQHF. The chain couples TRBV28 to TRBJ1-5; 10 bases match TRBD1. V shed 6 bases and J 7 bases; nucleotides not matched to a gene: 9. Germline V gene data show CDR1 as MDHEN and CDR2 as SYDVKM. The CDR3 spans 15 residues.

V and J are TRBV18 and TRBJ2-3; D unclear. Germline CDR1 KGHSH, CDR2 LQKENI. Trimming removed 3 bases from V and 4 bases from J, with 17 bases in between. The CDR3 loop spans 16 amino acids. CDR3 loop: CASSPPNSLAPDTQYF. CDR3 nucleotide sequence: TGTGCCAGCTCACCTCCAAACTCCCTGGCCCCAGATACGCAGTATTTT.

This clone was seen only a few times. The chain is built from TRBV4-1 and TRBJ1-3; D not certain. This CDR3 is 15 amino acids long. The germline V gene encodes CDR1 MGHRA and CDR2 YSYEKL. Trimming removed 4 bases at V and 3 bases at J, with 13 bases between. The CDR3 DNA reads TGCGCCAGCAGCCGCCTCGTTGCCTTTGGAAACACCATATATTTT. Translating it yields CASSRLVAFGNTIYF.

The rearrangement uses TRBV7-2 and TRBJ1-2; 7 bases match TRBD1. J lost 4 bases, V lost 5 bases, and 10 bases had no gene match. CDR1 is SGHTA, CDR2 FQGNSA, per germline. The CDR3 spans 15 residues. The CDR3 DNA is TGTGCCAGCAGCCGGGACCGGGACAGCCCCTATGGCTACACCTTC. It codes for CASSRDRDSPYGYTF.

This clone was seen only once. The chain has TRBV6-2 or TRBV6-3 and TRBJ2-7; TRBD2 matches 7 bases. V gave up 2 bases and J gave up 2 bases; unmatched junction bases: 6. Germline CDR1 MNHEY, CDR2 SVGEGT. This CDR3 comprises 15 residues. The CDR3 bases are TGTGCCAGCAGTTACCAGTCTAGCGGACCCTACGAGCAGTACTTC. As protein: CASSYQSSGPYEQYF.

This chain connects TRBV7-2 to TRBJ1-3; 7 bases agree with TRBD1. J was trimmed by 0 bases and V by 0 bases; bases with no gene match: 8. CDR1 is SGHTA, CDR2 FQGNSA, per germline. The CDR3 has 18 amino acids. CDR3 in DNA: TGTGCCAGCAGCTTAGCTCCGACAGGGAGGGTCTCTGGAAACACCATATATTTT. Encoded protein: CASSLAPTGRVSGNTIYF.

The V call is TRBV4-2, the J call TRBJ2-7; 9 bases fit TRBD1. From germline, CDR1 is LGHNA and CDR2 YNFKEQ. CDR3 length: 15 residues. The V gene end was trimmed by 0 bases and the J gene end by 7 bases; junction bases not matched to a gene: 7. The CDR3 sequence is CASSQEIQGAREQYF. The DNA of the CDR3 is TGTGCCAGCAGCCAAGAAATACAGGGGGCGCGGGAGCAGTACTTC.

The CDR3 DNA is TGTGCCAGCAGCTTAGCGGGACAGGGAGTCTCTGAAGCTTTCTTT. It is translated as CASSLAGQGVSEAFF. The J gene is TRBJ1-1, the V gene TRBV7-6, with TRBD1 identical over 9 bases. Germline V gene lookup returns CDR1 SGHVS and CDR2 FNYEAQ. After removal of 0 bases from V and 6 bases from J, the junction contained 5 bases not matched to a gene. This CDR3 has 15 amino acids.

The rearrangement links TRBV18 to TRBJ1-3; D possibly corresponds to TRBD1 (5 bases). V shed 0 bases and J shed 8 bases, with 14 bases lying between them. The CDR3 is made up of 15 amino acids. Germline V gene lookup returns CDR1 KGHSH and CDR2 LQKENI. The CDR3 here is CASSPPSQKGYTIYF. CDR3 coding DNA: TGTGCCAGCTCACCACCTTCCCAGAAGGGGTACACCATATATTTT.

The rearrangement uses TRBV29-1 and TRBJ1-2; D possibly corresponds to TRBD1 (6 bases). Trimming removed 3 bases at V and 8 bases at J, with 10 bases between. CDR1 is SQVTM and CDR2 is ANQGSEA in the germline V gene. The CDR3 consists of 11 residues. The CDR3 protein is CSVDTGAGYTF. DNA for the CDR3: TGCAGCGTTGACACGGGGGCGGGCTACACCTTC.